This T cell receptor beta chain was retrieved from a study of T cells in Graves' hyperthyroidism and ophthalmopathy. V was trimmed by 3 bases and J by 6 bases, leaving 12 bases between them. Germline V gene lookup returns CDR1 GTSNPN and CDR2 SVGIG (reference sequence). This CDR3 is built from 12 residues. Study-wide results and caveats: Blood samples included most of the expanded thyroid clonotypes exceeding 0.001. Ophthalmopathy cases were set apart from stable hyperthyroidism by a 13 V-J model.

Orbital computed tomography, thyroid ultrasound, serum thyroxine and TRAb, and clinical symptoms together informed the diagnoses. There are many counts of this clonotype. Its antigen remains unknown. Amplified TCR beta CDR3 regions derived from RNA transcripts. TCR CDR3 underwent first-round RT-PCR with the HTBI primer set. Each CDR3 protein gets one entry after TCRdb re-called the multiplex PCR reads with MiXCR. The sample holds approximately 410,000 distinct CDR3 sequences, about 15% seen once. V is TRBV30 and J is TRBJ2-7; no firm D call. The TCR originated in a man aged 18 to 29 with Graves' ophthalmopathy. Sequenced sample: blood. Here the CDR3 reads CAWSPLEAEQYF. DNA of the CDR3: TGTGCCTGGAGCCCCCTTGAAGCCGAGCAGTACTTC. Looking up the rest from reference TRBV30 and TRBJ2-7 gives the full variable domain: SQTIHQWPATLVQPVGSPLSLECTVEGTSNPNLYWYRQAAGRGLQLLFYSVGIGQISSEVPQNLSASRPQDRQFILSSKKLLLSDSGFYLCAWSPLEAEQYFGPGTRLTVT.